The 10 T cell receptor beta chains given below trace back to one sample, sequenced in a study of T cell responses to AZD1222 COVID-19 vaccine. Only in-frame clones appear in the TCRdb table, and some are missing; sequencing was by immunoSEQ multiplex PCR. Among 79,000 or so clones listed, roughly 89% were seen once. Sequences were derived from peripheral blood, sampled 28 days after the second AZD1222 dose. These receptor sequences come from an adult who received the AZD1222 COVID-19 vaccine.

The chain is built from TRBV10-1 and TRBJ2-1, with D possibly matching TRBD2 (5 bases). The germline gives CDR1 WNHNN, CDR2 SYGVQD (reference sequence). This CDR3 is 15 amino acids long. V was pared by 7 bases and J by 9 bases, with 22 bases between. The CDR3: CASNTARVGFGEQFF. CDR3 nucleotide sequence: TGCGCCAGCAACACGGCGAGGGTCGGGTTCGGTGAGCAGTTCTTC.

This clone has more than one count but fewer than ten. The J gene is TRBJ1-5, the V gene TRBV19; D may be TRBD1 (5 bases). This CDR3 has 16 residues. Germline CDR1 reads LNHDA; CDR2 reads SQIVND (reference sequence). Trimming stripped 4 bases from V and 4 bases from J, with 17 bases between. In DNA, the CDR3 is TGTGCCAGTAGTACGCCCCGGGACCTGTGGAATCAGCCCCAGCATTTT. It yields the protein CASSTPRDLWNQPQHF.

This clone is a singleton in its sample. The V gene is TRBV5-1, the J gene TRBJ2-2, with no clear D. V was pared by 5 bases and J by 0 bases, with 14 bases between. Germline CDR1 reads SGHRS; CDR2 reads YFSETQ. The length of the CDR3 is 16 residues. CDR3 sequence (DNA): TGCGCCAGCAGTATCCCGCAGTCCGCGAACACCGGGGAGCTGTTTTTT. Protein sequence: CASSIPQSANTGELFF. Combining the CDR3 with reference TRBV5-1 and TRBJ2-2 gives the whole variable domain KAGVTQTPRYLIKTRGQQVTLSCSPISGHRSVSWYQQTPGQGLQFLFEYFSETQRNKGNFPGRFSGRQFSNSRSEMNVSTLELGDSALYLCASSIPQSANTGELFFGEGSRLTVL.

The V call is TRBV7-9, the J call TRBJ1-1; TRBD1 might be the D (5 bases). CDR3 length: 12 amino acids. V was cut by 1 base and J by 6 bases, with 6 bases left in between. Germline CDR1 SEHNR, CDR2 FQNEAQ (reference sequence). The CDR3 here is CASSLGGAEAFF. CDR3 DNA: TGTGCCAGCAGCTTAGGAGGGGCTGAAGCTTTCTTT.

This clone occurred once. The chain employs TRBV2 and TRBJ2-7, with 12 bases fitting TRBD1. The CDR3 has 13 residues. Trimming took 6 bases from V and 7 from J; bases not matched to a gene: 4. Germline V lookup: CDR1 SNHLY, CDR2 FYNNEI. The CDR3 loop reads CASSGDRGREQYF. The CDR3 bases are TGTGCCAGCAGCGGGGACAGGGGGCGAGAGCAGTACTTC.

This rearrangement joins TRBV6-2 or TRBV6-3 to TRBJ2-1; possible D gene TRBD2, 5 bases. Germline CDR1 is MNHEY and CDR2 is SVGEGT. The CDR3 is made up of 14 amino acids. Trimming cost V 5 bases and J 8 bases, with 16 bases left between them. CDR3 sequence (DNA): TGTGCCAGCAGTACTAGGCTCAATAGGGATGAGCAGTTCTTC. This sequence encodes CASSTRLNRDEQFF.

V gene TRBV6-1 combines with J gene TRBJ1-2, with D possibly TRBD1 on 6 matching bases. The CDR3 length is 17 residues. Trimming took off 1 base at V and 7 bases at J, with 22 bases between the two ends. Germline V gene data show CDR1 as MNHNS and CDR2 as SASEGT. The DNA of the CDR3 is TGTGCCAGCAGTGAAGAGGTTTGGACAGAGGGGGAGAGTGGCTACACCTTC. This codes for CASSEEVWTEGESGYTF.

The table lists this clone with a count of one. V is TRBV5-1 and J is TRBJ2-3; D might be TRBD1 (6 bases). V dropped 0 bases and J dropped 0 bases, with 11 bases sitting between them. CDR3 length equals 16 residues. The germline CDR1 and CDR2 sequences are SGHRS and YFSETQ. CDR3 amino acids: CASSLETGSSTDTQYF. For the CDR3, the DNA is TGCGCCAGCAGCTTGGAAACAGGGTCTAGCACAGATACGCAGTATTTT.

The CDR3 loop is CATSDSLQETQYF. CDR3 nucleotide sequence: TGTGCCACCAGTGATTCCTTGCAGGAGACCCAGTACTTC. The gene calls are TRBV24-1 and TRBJ2-5; the D is unclear. From germline, CDR1 is KGHDR and CDR2 SFDVKD. V shed 2 bases and J shed 5 bases, with 8 bases lying between them. The CDR3 is 13 amino acids.

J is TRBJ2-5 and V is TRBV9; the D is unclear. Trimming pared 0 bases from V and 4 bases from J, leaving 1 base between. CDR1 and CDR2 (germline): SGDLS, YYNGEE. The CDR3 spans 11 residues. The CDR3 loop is CASSVAETQYF. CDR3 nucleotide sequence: TGTGCCAGCAGCGTAGCAGAGACCCAGTACTTC.